Below, 23 T cell receptor beta chains from the same sample are listed, as sequenced in a study of shared clonotypes between healthy human individuals (dated by TCRdb to the early 2020s). The library was built by means of the immunoSEQ multiplex PCR assay. TCRdb stores this immuneACCESS table with in-frame sequences only. Part of the clones is absent; in the studies checked, under half of the shortfall reflects unresolved V genes, and no reason is known for the rest. The sample table lists fewer than 850,000 clones, 60% to 80% of them with a count of one. The ten largest make up approximately 1.8% of the sample. Material for sequencing was memory CD4+ T cells sorted from blood. Taken with the paper, the label for cell subset or site translates to: CD45RA-negative fraction. The receptors originated from a woman under 40 in good health.

The genes are TRBV7-9 and TRBJ1-2; D is undetermined. This CDR3 contains 14 residues. The germline gives CDR1 SEHNR, CDR2 FQNEAQ (reference sequence). Trimming left V 5 bases short and J 5 bases short, with 15 bases between. The CDR3 here is CASSGLAEHYGYTF. The DNA of the CDR3 is TGTGCCAGCAGCGGGCTAGCGGAGCATTATGGCTACACCTTC. The variable domain in full, completed from reference TRBV7-9 and TRBJ1-2, reads DTGVSQNPRHKITKRGQNVTFRCDPISEHNRLYWYRQTLGQGPEFLTYFQNEAQLEKSRLLSDRFSAERPKGSFSTLEIQRTEQGDSAMYLCASSGLAEHYGYTFGSGTRLTVV.

This chain joins TRBV7-2 and TRBJ1-2; D remains unclear. The germline V gene has CDR1 SGHTA and CDR2 FQGNSA. This CDR3 is built from 13 residues. Trimming pared 1 base from V and 7 bases from J, leaving 10 bases between. Written as DNA, the CDR3 is TGTGCCAGCAGCTTAGAAGGGCGGAGTGGCTACACCTTC. This encodes CASSLEGRSGYTF.

The genes are TRBV30 and TRBJ2-2; 10 bases line up with TRBD1. The V segment lost 0 bases and the J segment 4 bases; nucleotides outside the gene matches: 5. Germline CDR1 GTSNPN, CDR2 SVGIG (reference sequence). The CDR3 spans 16 residues. The CDR3 region has the DNA TGTGCCTGGAGTGTGGGGACAGGGGCCATCACCGGGGAGCTGTTTTTT. This sequence encodes CAWSVGTGAITGELFF. Drawing the rest from reference TRBV30 and TRBJ2-2, the complete variable domain is SQTIHQWPATLVQPVGSPLSLECTVEGTSNPNLYWYRQAAGRGLQLLFYSVGIGQISSEVPQNLSASRPQDRQFILSSKKLLLSDSGFYLCAWSVGTGAITGELFFGEGSRLTVL.

The V gene is TRBV19, the J gene TRBJ2-4; 7 nucleotides agree with TRBD2. Germline CDR1 reads LNHDA; CDR2 reads SQIVND (reference sequence). This CDR3 has 17 residues. V was clipped by 5 bases and J by 0 bases; unmatched bases: 10. The CDR3 sequence: CASSVDPGGLAKNIQYF. The CDR3 nucleotides read TGTGCCAGTAGTGTCGATCCGGGGGGACTAGCCAAAAACATTCAGTACTTC.

The rearrangement links TRBV29-1 to TRBJ2-1, with 9 bases lining up with TRBD1. V lost 4 bases to trimming and J lost 0 bases; unmatched junction nucleotides: 4. The CDR3 length is 15 residues. Per germline, CDR1 SQVTM and CDR2 ANQGSEA. As DNA, the CDR3 is TGCAGCGTTGTAAGGACAGGGGTCTCCTACAATGAGCAGTTCTTC. It yields the protein CSVVRTGVSYNEQFF.

The V gene is TRBV6-1, the J gene TRBJ1-4; a possible D gene is TRBD1 (5 bases). Germline CDR1 is MNHNS and CDR2 is SASEGT. Trimming cost V 6 bases and J 6 bases, with 14 bases left between them. CDR3 length: 14 residues. The CDR3 DNA reads TGTGCCAGCAGCCGATCCCGGGGGGATGAAAAACTGTTTTTT. It is translated as CASSRSRGDEKLFF.

Only one count was recorded for this clone. CDR3 loop: CASSLGWNTEAFF. CDR3 DNA: TGTGCCAGCAGCTTAGGCTGGAACACTGAAGCTTTCTTT. The rearrangement joins TRBV7-6 to TRBJ1-1; D unresolved. Germline V CDR1 and CDR2: SGHVS, FNYEAQ. V gave up 1 base and J gave up 1 base, with 4 bases separating them. The CDR3 consists of 13 residues.

The table lists this clone with a few counts. In DNA, the CDR3 is TGTGCCAGTAGGGGCAGTAAAACGGGTACTGAAGCTTTCTTT. Translating it yields CASRGSKTGTEAFF. The J gene is TRBJ1-1, the V gene TRBV19; D gene unclear. Germline CDR1 is LNHDA and CDR2 is SQIVND (reference sequence). CDR3 length: 14 amino acids. The ends were cut back, 6 bases at V and 5 bases at J, with 16 bases in the middle.

Only one count was recorded for this clone. The V and J genes are TRBV18 and TRBJ1-1, with D maybe TRBD1 (5 bases). Trimming removed 4 bases from V and 1 base from J, with 10 bases in between. The CDR3 consists of 14 residues. Germline CDR1 KGHSH, CDR2 LQKENI. The CDR3 loop is CASSLLGQNTEAFF. CDR3 bases: TGTGCCAGCTCACTCCTCGGACAGAACACTGAAGCTTTCTTT.

The rearrangement uses TRBV5-1 and TRBJ1-1; TRBD1 agrees at 7 bases. V shed 4 bases and J 0 bases; nucleotides not matched to a gene: 6. CDR3 length: 15 residues. Per germline, CDR1 SGHRS and CDR2 YFSETQ. The CDR3 DNA reads as TGCGCCAGCAGCGAATTCAGGGGGGTGAACACTGAAGCTTTCTTT. This gives the protein CASSEFRGVNTEAFF.

To note about this clone: This may arise from a read error, as a much more abundant clone is one base away. The same CDR3 can be traced to other DNA sequences in this sample. This chain connects TRBV7-2 to TRBJ2-7, with D perhaps TRBD2 (5 bases). The CDR3 has 13 amino acids. Trimming took 0 bases from V and 4 from J, leaving 7 bases between them. Per the germline V gene, CDR1 is SGHTA and CDR2 is FQGNSA. The CDR3 region is CASSLARGYEQYF. The CDR3 region has the DNA TGTGCCAGCAGCTTAGCGCGAGGGTACGAGCAGTACTTC.

The DNA for the CDR3 is TGTGCCAGTAGTCCCCCCGACAGAGACCATGGCTACACCTTC. The encoded protein is CASSPPDRDHGYTF. V gene TRBV19 combines with J gene TRBJ1-2, with D perhaps TRBD1 (5 bases). Trimming shortened V by 5 bases and J by 6 bases, and 16 bases separated the two germline ends. The CDR3 is 14 amino acids. The V gene's germline CDR1 is LNHDA and CDR2 SQIVND (reference sequence).

This clone was recorded a few times. J is TRBJ2-1 and V is TRBV21-1; the table's D call, TRBD1, has no DNA check behind it. TRBV21-1 constitutes a pseudogene. This CDR3 is built from 14 residues. In DNA, the CDR3 is TGTGCCAGCAGCAAAGGACAGGACTACAATGAGCAGTTCTTC. Protein sequence: CASSKGQDYNEQFF.

This clone occurred once. This sequence joins TRBV19 and TRBJ2-1; D may be TRBD2 (6 bases). CDR1 and CDR2 from the germline V gene are LNHDA and SQIVND (reference sequence). CDR3 length: 12 amino acids. Trimming cost V 6 bases and J 9 bases, with 12 bases left between them. DNA of the CDR3: TGTGCCAGTAGCCGACTAGTTAGTGAGCAGTTCTTC. Translating gives CASSRLVSEQFF.

The sample holds one count of this clone. The chain carries TRBV25-1 and TRBJ2-5, with TRBD1 matching 9 bases. After removal of 3 bases from V and 1 base from J, the junction contained 3 bases not matched to a gene. Germline values: CDR1 MGHDK, CDR2 SYGVNS. This CDR3 spans 15 amino acids. Here the CDR3 DNA reads TGTGCCAGCAGTGAGCGGGACAGGGCCCAAGAGACCCAGTACTTC. Protein product: CASSERDRAQETQYF.

This clone was observed a single time. This chain links TRBV6-5 with TRBJ2-7; D remains ambiguous. Germline CDR1 reads MNHEY; CDR2 reads SVGAGI. The CDR3 length is 14 residues. V lost 2 bases and J 1 base, leaving 9 bases between the germline ends. The chain's CDR3 is CASSYGPGSYEQYF. The CDR3 DNA follows: TGTGCCAGCAGTTACGGTCCCGGTTCCTACGAGCAGTACTTC.

The rearrangement links TRBV28 to TRBJ1-2, with 9 positions matching TRBD1. V dropped 4 bases and J dropped 8; count of bases not matched to a gene: 8. The CDR3 runs to 14 residues. Germline V lookup: CDR1 MDHEN, CDR2 SYDVKM. CDR3 DNA: TGTGCCAGCAGTTCGGGACAGGGTCATAGGGGCTACACCTTC. Amino acids: CASSSGQGHRGYTF.

J is TRBJ2-7 and V is TRBV28; maybe TRBD2 (7 bases). CDR3 length: 16 residues. The V gene's germline CDR1 is MDHEN and CDR2 SYDVKM. Trimming took 2 bases from V and 2 from J, leaving 16 bases between them. The CDR3, as DNA: TGTGCCAGCAGTTTAGTCGGGGGGCGAAACCCCTACGAGCAGTACTTC. Its translation: CASSLVGGRNPYEQYF. The whole variable domain, filled in from reference TRBV28 and TRBJ2-7, reads DVKVTQSSRYLVKRTGEKVFLECVQDMDHENMFWYRQDPGLGLRLIYFSYDVKMKEKGDIPEGYSVSREKKERFSLILESASTNQTSMYLCASSLVGGRNPYEQYFGPGTRLTVT.

The chain combines TRBV6-5 with TRBJ2-7; TRBD1 matches 9 bases. CDR1 is MNHEY, CDR2 SVGAGI, per germline. The CDR3 runs 15 residues. The ends lost 6 bases at V and 5 bases at J; junction bases unmatched: 11. CDR3 in DNA: TGTGCCAGCAGGCGGACCCGGGACAGGGTCAACGAGCAGTACTTC. Its translation is CASRRTRDRVNEQYF.

The chain uses TRBV7-2 and TRBJ2-7; D gene uncertain. The V and J ends lost 3 bases and 1 base respectively, with 10 bases between them. Germline CDR1 and CDR2: SGHTA and FQGNSA. The CDR3 contains 14 residues. CDR3 bases: TGTGCCAGCAGCTTGGACCATAGTTCCTACGAGCAGTACTTC. Encoded protein: CASSLDHSSYEQYF.

Here the CDR3 reads CASSSGGQGGEKLFF. The CDR3 coding sequence is TGTGCCAGCAGTTCGGGAGGGCAGGGAGGTGAAAAACTGTTTTTT. The V call is TRBV28, the J call TRBJ1-4; tentative D call: TRBD1 (5 bases). Trimming took 4 bases from V and 7 from J, leaving 16 bases between them. The germline V gene encodes CDR1 MDHEN and CDR2 SYDVKM. This CDR3 region has 15 residues.

The chain combines TRBV2 with TRBJ2-1; 10 positions match TRBD2. This CDR3 region has 14 residues. With V trimmed by 8 bases and J by 9 bases, 10 bases remained unmatched. CDR1 is SNHLY and CDR2 is FYNNEI in the germline V gene. CDR3 coding DNA: TGTGCCAGCTCCAGCGGGAGGGGGAACGGTGAGCAGTTCTTC. Protein: CASSSGRGNGEQFF.

This chain links TRBV30 with TRBJ2-7; tentatively, D is TRBD1 (5 bases). The CDR3 is made up of 14 amino acids. V lost 0 bases to trimming and J lost 0 bases, with 9 bases between them. Germline CDR1 GTSNPN, CDR2 SVGIG (reference sequence). The CDR3 DNA follows: TGTGCCTGGAGTGTAACAGGAAACTCCTACGAGCAGTACTTC. Its translation is CAWSVTGNSYEQYF.